This TCR beta chain was observed in a study of T cell responses to AZD1222 COVID-19 vaccine (dated by TCRdb to about 2021). As for the study more broadly: A total of about 230 trial participants underwent TCR sequencing, of whom some 210 received two doses of AZD1222 and roughly 25 received two doses of the MenACWY control vaccine. Trial participants were enrolled by age into 18-55, 56-69 and 70-plus year subgroups, with roughly 160, 29 and 62 TCR-sequenced participants respectively. The study at large found these results: A significant rise in spike-specific TCR breadth and depth was observed after two AZD1222 doses relative to day 0 and relative to MenACWY recipients. Reportedly, almost half of the unique spike-specific TCRs recognized epitopes lying outside the regions that are mutated in the B.1.351 and B.1.1.7 variants. Because no day 14 peak-response samples were available, the repertoires could be characterized only after the peak T cell response. The 56-69-year group was small, and its depth increase did not reach significance, likely because of low power. Participants were mostly white British and included more females than males, and it was suggested by the authors that clonal diversity may have been underestimated. Vaccine-associated CD4 TCRs spanned the whole spike protein, with dominant responses in regions 160-218 and 743-854. Conclusions about previously exposed vaccinees were limited because only a handful of AZD1222 recipients were SARS-CoV-2 seropositive at baseline.

For CDR1 and CDR2, the germline V gene (reference sequence) lists MNHEY and SMNVEV. Including the terminal cysteine and phenylalanine, the CDR3 comprises 18 residues. The DNA shown is the 54-base CDR3, in frame from base 1. From V the trimming removes 6 bases and from J it removes 4 bases, while the gene matches leave 19 bases of the junction unaccounted for. Regarding this clone: There is no known antigen for this receptor. There are no base qualities to consult, and no much larger clone falls within one base.

The CDR3 regions of human TCRbeta chains were analyzed by immunosequencing. For the original study's pipeline: TCRs in the repertoires were matched against a reference library of SARS-CoV-2-specific TCRs that had been generated with the MIRA antigen-specificity platform. Breadth was defined as the fraction of unique TCRs that were SARS-CoV-2-associated, and depth was defined as the fraction of total T cells that were SARS-CoV-2-associated. Using the MIRA data, each spike-specific TCR was assigned both to the spike region to which the TCR was reactive and to a CD4 or CD8 class. Log10-transformed breadth and depth values were compared by one-way ANOVA with Sidak's multiple comparisons tests. Here the immuneACCESS table is served through TCRdb, limited to in-frame sequences with V and J called. Missing clones are a known gap in these copies; in checked studies unresolved V genes cover under half, and the rest lacks a known reason. D and trimming were read from the DNA, whereas the V and J calls and clone size are those reported in that table. A total of roughly 120,000 clones appear in this sample, about 93% of them only once. The top ten hold 5% of the sample.

The time point label, as the study defines it: about 28 days (+/-7) after the second vaccine dose. AZD1222 recipients given second doses at about 4 weeks or at about 12 weeks were pooled, since spike-specific TCR depth and breadth were not found to differ between the two schedules. Vaccinee samples came from UK trials COV001 and COV002, including a single-blind randomized controlled phase 2/3 trial of AZD1222 (ChAdOx1 nCoV-19) in healthy adults. For TCRbeta chain sequencing, PBMC samples from trial participants were taken at day 0 and at day 28 after the second dose. The chain joins TRBV27 to TRBJ2-7; 9 central bases correspond to TRBD2. The receptor comes from an adult who received the AZD1222 COVID-19 vaccine. Sequencing used peripheral blood, obtained 28 days after the second AZD1222 dose. The CDR3 sequence is CASSLHLPGAGGPYEQYF. The nucleotide sequence reads TGTGCCAGCAGCCTACATCTCCCGGGGGCGGGAGGGCCGTACGAGCAGTACTTC.